The 10 T cell receptor beta chains below were found in one sample sequenced in a study of cytomegalovirus exposure and HLA in healthy donors. In the PCR, 60 Vbeta and 13 Jbeta primers were used. Libraries were prepared by immunoSEQ multiplex PCR; TCRdb keeps only in-frame clonotypes and omits some of them. The profile covers some 140,000 clones, with about 74% appearing a single time and roughly 2% taken by the ten largest. Sample: PBMCs. The receptors here all came from a man aged 25-40 years in good health and CMV-seronegative.

In this sample, this clone turned up a few times. V is TRBV7-2 and J is TRBJ1-5; maybe TRBD1 (6 bases). The CDR3 runs to 13 residues. CDR1 and CDR2 (germline): SGHTA, FQGNSA. V lost 5 bases to trimming and J lost 6 bases, with 11 bases between them. CDR3 sequence reads: CASSKQGGQPQHF. CDR3 bases: TGTGCCAGCAGCAAACAGGGTGGTCAGCCCCAGCATTTT.

This rearrangement joins TRBV19 to TRBJ1-4; 7 bases match TRBD1. Germline values: CDR1 LNHDA, CDR2 SQIVND (reference sequence). The CDR3 is made up of 14 amino acids. With 5 bases clipped from V and 8 bases from J, the junction kept 8 bases outside the gene matches. The DNA of the CDR3 is TGTGCCAGTAGTGCAGGACAGGAGGGCGAAAAACTGTTTTTT. The encoded protein is CASSAGQEGEKLFF. The entire variable domain, with the rest obtained from reference TRBV19 and TRBJ1-4, is as follows: DGGITQSPKYLFRKEGQNVTLSCEQNLNHDAMYWYRQDPGQGLRLIYYSQIVNDFQKGDIAEGYSVSREKKESFPLTVTSAQKNPTAFYLCASSAGQEGEKLFFGSGTQLSVL.

The J gene is TRBJ2-7, the V gene TRBV18; TRBD1 matches 10 bases. J gave up 3 bases and V 3 bases, and 8 bases lay outside the gene matches. Germline loops: CDR1 KGHSH, CDR2 LQKENI. CDR3 length: 16 residues. This CDR3 is CASSPLDRGQYYEQYF. CDR3 nucleotides: TGTGCCAGCTCACCTCTAGACAGGGGGCAATACTACGAGCAGTACTTC.

The rearrangement joins TRBV7-8 to TRBJ2-2, with D possibly being TRBD2 (7 bases). V dropped 4 bases and J dropped 3 bases, with 15 bases sitting between them. The CDR3 extends over 16 amino acids. CDR1 is SGHVS and CDR2 is FQNEAQ in the germline V gene. CDR3 DNA sequence: TGTGCCAGCAGCTATCCACGAGGGGGGGACACCGGGGAGCTGTTTTTT. As protein: CASSYPRGGDTGELFF.

V is TRBV10-3 and J is TRBJ2-3; 7 nucleotides match TRBD2. J lost 0 bases, V lost 1 base, and 4 bases had no gene match. Looked up from germline, CDR1 is ENHRY and CDR2 is SYGVKD. The CDR3 sequence is 16 residues long. The CDR3, as DNA: TGTGCCATCAGTGAGTTAGGAGCGGGGAGCACAGATACGCAGTATTTT. It yields the protein CAISELGAGSTDTQYF.

This clone appeared a single time. J is TRBJ1-4 and V is TRBV2; D possibly corresponds to TRBD1 (5 bases). There are 15 residues in the CDR3. Trimming left V 4 bases short and J 5 bases short, with 14 bases between. Germline V CDR1 and CDR2: SNHLY, FYNNEI. CDR3 sequence (DNA): TGTGCCAGCAGTGCCCTAGCGGGACCCAATGAAAAACTGTTTTTT. It codes for CASSALAGPNEKLFF.

The rearrangement uses TRBV11-3 and TRBJ2-1; tentatively, D is TRBD2 (6 bases). V was trimmed by 5 bases and J by 10 bases, leaving 18 bases between them. This CDR3 is built from 14 residues. Germline assignment: CDR1 SGHNT and CDR2 YENEEA. For the CDR3, the DNA is TGTGCCAGCAGCCGAAGGGCCAGCGGGTCGGAGCAGTTCTTC. This sequence encodes CASSRRASGSEQFF.

The genes are TRBV19 and TRBJ2-2, with 10 positions matching TRBD2. The CDR3 length is 12 residues. Trimming cost V 2 bases and J 14 bases; bases outside gene matches: 2. Looked up from germline, CDR1 is LNHDA and CDR2 is SQIVND (reference sequence). The CDR3 DNA sequence: TGTGCCAGTAGTATAACTAGCGGGAAACTGTTTTTT. Its protein product is CASSITSGKLFF.

CDR3 protein: CASSRLAGFYNEQFF. CDR3 DNA: TGTGCCAGCAGCCGCCTAGCGGGGTTCTACAATGAGCAGTTCTTC. The chain links TRBV6-5 to TRBJ2-1, with 9 bases lining up with TRBD2. J was trimmed by 3 bases and V by 6 bases; bases with no gene match: 6. In germline, CDR1 is MNHEY, CDR2 SVGAGI. The CDR3 has 15 amino acids.

The chain combines TRBV4-1 with TRBJ2-2, with a weak D call TRBD2 (6 bases). The V end was cut by 4 bases, the J end by 0 bases, with 12 bases between. Germline loops: CDR1 MGHRA, CDR2 YSYEKL. The CDR3 spans 16 residues. Written as DNA, the CDR3 is TGCGCCAGCAGCCTCCATTCTAGCGCGAACACCGGGGAGCTGTTTTTT. This encodes CASSLHSSANTGELFF.